The TCR beta chain under discussion was sequenced for a study of human T cells and chemical hapten exposure. As for the study in general: 2% DPC was applied to 2 cm by 2 cm of upper inner arm skin for sensitization. Broader study findings: Expanded TCR sets contained significantly more large CDR3 similarity clusters than controls. More PT1 expanded TCRs went with higher patch test scores.

Time point denoted: pre-sensitization, week 0. As for treatment: therapeutic diphenylcyclopropenone sensitization with weekly scalp DPC. MiXCR, run by TCRdb on the RACE reads, gives a single entry per CDR3 protein. The table records 350,000 to 450,000 distinct CDR3 sequences, less than 6.5% of them present only once. This clonotype appeared many times. Antigen unknown. The CDR3 spans 15 residues. CDR1 is SQVTM and CDR2 is ANQGSEA in the germline V gene. V was clipped by 5 bases and J by 5 bases, with 20 bases between them. Specimen: whole blood, collected in connection with sensitization to the hapten diphenylcyclopropenone (DPC). The TCR comes from a woman in her 50s with alopecia areata. Some clones in this sample may be carry-over from other donors' samples. V and J are TRBV29-1 and TRBJ2-3; TRBD1 might be the D (6 bases). This chain's CDR3 is CSVRTAAFIGDTQYF. The CDR3 nucleotides are TGCAGCGTTCGGACAGCCGCCTTTATTGGAGATACGCAGTATTTT.